Listed below are T cell receptor beta chains from one sample, sequenced in a study of T cell responses to AZD1222 COVID-19 vaccine. Repertoires were generated with immunoSEQ multiplex PCR, while TCRdb's copy carries only in-frame clones and drops some. The repertoire holds 150,000 or so clones, with over 80% as singletons. This specimen consisted of peripheral blood, obtained 28 days after the second AZD1222 dose. The origin of the receptors is an adult who received the AZD1222 COVID-19 vaccine. Each CDR3 is given with its conserved first and last residue. A D gene is named only where the DNA matches it firmly. Expanded clones are given a class, and other clones once, few, many or no size at all.

abundance	v_gene	j_gene	d_gene	CDR3aa	CDR3nt
-	TRBV5-6	TRBJ2-7	TRBD1	CASSPDRGRSYEQYF	TGTGCCAGCAGCCCAGACAGGGGACGCTCCTACGAGCAGTACTTC
-	TRBV5-1	TRBJ2-1	TRBD2	CASSLGASGPYNEQFF	TGCGCCAGCAGCTTGGGGGCTAGCGGGCCATACAATGAGCAGTTCTTC
few	TRBV15	TRBJ1-1	TRBD1	CATSRDIRGLGAFF	TGTGCCACCAGCAGAGATATTAGGGGGCTCGGAGCTTTCTTT
-	TRBV4-3	TRBJ2-4	TRBD1	CASSQDYRTGGKNIQYF	TGCGCCAGCAGCCAAGATTATCGGACAGGGGGCAAAAACATTCAGTACTTC
-	TRBV3-1/TRBV3-2	TRBJ2-1	-	CASSQGTSHYNEQFF	TGTGCCAGCAGCCAGGGTACTAGCCACTACAATGAGCAGTTCTTC
-	TRBV7-3	TRBJ2-1	-	CASSLTPGLSLNEQFF	TGTGCCAGCAGTCTGACCCCGGGACTTTCCCTCAATGAGCAGTTCTTC
-	TRBV10-3	TRBJ2-7	-	CAITLIPYDYEQYF	TGTGCCATCACCCTTATACCGTACGACTACGAGCAGTACTTC
-	TRBV2	TRBJ2-3	-	CASSLDASTQYF	TGTGCCAGCAGCCTTGACGCGAGTACGCAGTATTTT
once	TRBV19	TRBJ2-3	-	CASSTGGAGSDTQYF	TGTGCCAGCTCCACCGGAGGGGCTGGCAGTGATACGCAGTATTTT
-	TRBV25-1	TRBJ2-7	-	CASSGGQLLSYEQYF	TGTGCCAGCAGTGGCGGGCAGCTCCTCTCCTACGAGCAGTACTTC
-	TRBV7-8	TRBJ2-1	-	CASRPRVGAREQFF	TGTGCCAGCAGACCTAGGGTCGGAGCGAGGGAGCAGTTCTTC
-	TRBV10-3	TRBJ1-1	-	CAISKGGVGTEAFF	TGTGCCATCAGTAAGGGGGGCGTCGGAACTGAAGCTTTCTTT
-	TRBV10-3	TRBJ1-2	-	CAISDGTIYGYTF	TGTGCCATCAGTGATGGGACAATCTATGGCTACACCTTC
-	TRBV29-1	TRBJ2-3	TRBD2	CSVGLAGSYF	TGCAGCGTCGGACTAGCGGGGAGTTATTTT
-	TRBV4-2	TRBJ2-7	TRBD2	CASSQEGLAVYEQYF	TGTGCCAGCAGCCAAGAAGGACTAGCTGTGTACGAGCAGTACTTC
-	TRBV27	TRBJ2-1	TRBD2	CASVLTGGFRSYNEQFF	TGTGCCAGCGTTTTAACGGGAGGCTTCCGCTCCTACAATGAGCAGTTCTTC
-	TRBV4-2	TRBJ1-4	-	CASSEPRRANEKLFF	TGTGCCAGCAGCGAACCCCGGAGGGCTAATGAAAAACTGTTTTTT
-	TRBV25-1	TRBJ1-4	-	CASRSPGERLEKLFF	TGTGCCAGCAGGTCACCGGGAGAGAGACTTGAAAAACTGTTTTTT
-	TRBV7-8	TRBJ1-2	TRBD1	CASSLDDRGYGYTF	TGTGCCAGCAGCTTAGACGACAGGGGTTATGGCTACACCTTC
-	TRBV3-1/TRBV3-2	TRBJ2-3	-	CASSQETGASTDTQYF	TGTGCCAGCAGCCAAGAGACTGGGGCTAGCACAGATACGCAGTATTTT
-	TRBV27	TRBJ2-1	-	CARIQSIRGKGCGSNNEQFF	TGTGCCAGGATTCAAAGTATCAGGGGAAAGGGATGTGGCTCAAACAATGAGCAGTTCTTC
-	TRBV4-3	TRBJ2-7	TRBD2	CASSPGTNGGYEQYF	TGCGCCAGCAGCCCGGGGACTAACGGGGGCTACGAGCAGTACTTC
-	TRBV3-1/TRBV3-2	TRBJ2-3	TRBD2	CASSQFLREPPDTQYF	TGTGCCAGCAGCCAATTCCTGCGGGAGCCGCCAGATACGCAGTATTTT
-	TRBV6-5	TRBJ1-2	-	CASSPGGGYGYTF	TGTGCCAGCAGCCCCGGGGGGGGGTATGGCTACACCTTC
-	TRBV5-4	TRBJ2-7	TRBD1	CASSLASGTGVEQYF	TGTGCCAGCAGCTTGGCCTCCGGGACAGGGGTCGAGCAGTACTTC
-	TRBV5-4	TRBJ1-2	-	CASSSESGSSNYGYTF	TGTGCCAGCAGCTCGGAGTCGGGGAGTTCTAACTATGGCTACACCTTC
once	TRBV10-3	TRBJ1-5	TRBD1	CAISDRDREGVGNQPQHF	TGTGCCATCAGCGACCGGGACAGGGAAGGAGTAGGCAATCAGCCCCAGCATTTT
-	TRBV30	TRBJ1-1	-	CAWNRDLAGEAFF	TGTGCCTGGAACCGGGACCTAGCCGGTGAAGCTTTCTTT
-	TRBV2	TRBJ2-6	-	CASRTDTFSGANVLTF	TGTGCCAGCCGGACGGATACTTTCTCTGGGGCCAACGTCCTGACTTTC
once	TRBV3-1/TRBV3-2	TRBJ2-3	-	CASRPTGLVDTQYF	TGTGCCAGCAGACCGACAGGTTTAGTAGATACGCAGTATTTT
-	TRBV6-5	TRBJ1-5	-	CASSYLGGNQPQHF	TGTGCCAGCAGTTACTTGGGGGGCAATCAGCCCCAGCATTTT
-	TRBV9	TRBJ2-3	-	CASSVAGRPDTQYF	TGTGCCAGCAGCGTAGCGGGTAGGCCGGATACGCAGTATTTT
-	TRBV19	TRBJ2-1	TRBD2	CASSMTPSGGANEQFF	TGTGCCAGTAGTATGACCCCTAGCGGGGGGGCAAATGAGCAGTTCTTC
few	TRBV18	TRBJ1-2	TRBD1	CASSPGTEAGYTF	TGTGCCAGCTCACCAGGGACAGAGGCTGGCTACACCTTC
-	TRBV19	TRBJ2-2	TRBD1	CASSIAGGITGELFF	TGTGCCAGTAGTATAGCAGGGGGCATCACCGGGGAGCTGTTTTTT
-	TRBV15	TRBJ2-7	TRBD1	CATMGQGGYEQYF	TGTGCCACCATGGGACAGGGAGGGTACGAGCAGTACTTC
once	TRBV12-3/TRBV12-4	TRBJ2-5	TRBD1	CASSPGGLETQYF	TGTGCCAGCAGCCCAGGGGGCTTAGAGACCCAGTACTTC
-	TRBV6-2/TRBV6-3	TRBJ2-2	-	CASSYPRAGTGELFF	TGTGCCAGCAGTTATCCACGCGCGGGAACCGGGGAGCTGTTTTTT
-	TRBV3-1/TRBV3-2	TRBJ1-1	-	CASRENLMNTEAFF	TGTGCCAGCAGAGAGAACCTCATGAACACTGAAGCTTTCTTT
-	TRBV6-1	TRBJ2-7	-	CASSEGTSVSEQYF	TGTGCCAGCAGTGAAGGCACTAGTGTAAGCGAGCAGTACTTC
-	TRBV5-4	TRBJ1-2	TRBD1	CASSLQDRTNYGYTF	TGTGCCAGCAGCTTGCAGGACAGGACTAACTATGGCTACACCTTC
-	TRBV29-1	TRBJ2-1	TRBD2	CSVTGLADYNEQFF	TGCAGCGTCACTGGACTAGCGGACTACAATGAGCAGTTCTTC
-	TRBV5-4	TRBJ1-1	-	CASSLYHVGTEAFF	TGTGCCAGCAGCTTGTATCATGTCGGGACTGAAGCTTTCTTT
-	TRBV4-1	TRBJ2-7	-	CASSQDARATYEQYF	TGCGCCAGCAGCCAAGATGCCAGGGCGACCTACGAGCAGTACTTC
-	TRBV19	TRBJ1-4	TRBD1	CASGTGVRREKLFF	TGTGCCAGCGGTACAGGGGTTAGGCGTGAAAAACTGTTTTTT
-	TRBV18	TRBJ2-7	TRBD1	CASSPDRENEQYF	TGTGCCAGCTCACCAGACAGGGAAAACGAGCAGTACTTC
once	TRBV7-9	TRBJ1-1	-	CASSLLGQYTEAFF	TGTGCCAGCAGCTTATTGGGGCAGTACACTGAAGCTTTCTTT
-	TRBV15	TRBJ1-1	-	CATSRGTAGEAFF	TGTGCCACCAGCAGAGGGACGGCAGGTGAAGCTTTCTTT
-	TRBV6-5	TRBJ1-1	-	CASSTSRRGNTEAFF	TGTGCCAGCAGTACCTCCCGACGGGGGAACACTGAAGCTTTCTTT
-	TRBV7-8	TRBJ1-3	-	CASSLGETGNTIYF	TGTGCCAGCAGCTTAGGGGAGACTGGAAACACCATATATTTT
-	TRBV30	TRBJ1-5	-	CAWSVNWDQPQHF	TGTGCCTGGAGTGTAAATTGGGATCAGCCCCAGCATTTT
-	TRBV6-2/TRBV6-3	TRBJ2-1	-	CASSYSRGRGNNEQFF	TGTGCCAGCAGTTACTCGCGGGGGAGGGGGAACAATGAGCAGTTCTTC
-	TRBV7-9	TRBJ1-1	-	CASSFQNTEAFF	TGTGCCAGCAGCTTTCAGAACACTGAAGCTTTCTTT
-	TRBV19	TRBJ1-1	-	CASSSDPRGNTEAFF	TGTGCCAGTAGTTCGGATCCTAGGGGCAACACTGAAGCTTTCTTT
-	TRBV6-5	TRBJ2-7	-	CASRYVGTSSEQYF	TGTGCCAGCAGGTACGTCGGAACATCTTCCGAGCAGTACTTC
-	TRBV6-6	TRBJ1-1	-	CASSYGGFMAEAFF	TGTGCCAGCAGTTATGGAGGTTTTATGGCTGAAGCTTTCTTT
-	TRBV7-9	TRBJ2-7	-	CASSSLGGQGTPSYEQYF	TGTGCCAGCAGCTCGCTGGGGGGGCAGGGGACCCCCTCCTACGAGCAGTACTTC